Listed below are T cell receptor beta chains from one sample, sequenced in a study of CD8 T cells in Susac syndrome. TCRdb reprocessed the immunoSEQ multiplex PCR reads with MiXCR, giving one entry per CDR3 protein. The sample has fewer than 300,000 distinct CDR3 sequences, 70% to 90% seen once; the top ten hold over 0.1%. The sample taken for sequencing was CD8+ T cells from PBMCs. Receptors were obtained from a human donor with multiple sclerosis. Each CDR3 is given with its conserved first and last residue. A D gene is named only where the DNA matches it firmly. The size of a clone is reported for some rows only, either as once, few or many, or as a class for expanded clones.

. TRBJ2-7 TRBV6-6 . CASSYSLGYEQYF TGTGCCAGCAGTTACTCCCTGGGCTACGAGCAGTACTTC
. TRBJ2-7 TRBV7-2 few CASSLPLGGERYF TGTGCCAGCAGCCTACCCCTTGGGGGAGAACGGTACTTC
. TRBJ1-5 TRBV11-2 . CASSLSGDSNQPQHF TGTGCCAGCAGCCTCTCGGGAGATAGCAATCAGCCCCAGCATTTT
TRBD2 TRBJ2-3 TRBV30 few CAWSGTSGSQDTQYF TGTGCCTGGAGTGGGACTAGCGGGAGTCAAGATACGCAGTATTTT
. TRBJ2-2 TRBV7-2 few CASSMTGELFF TGTGCCAGCAGCATGACCGGGGAGCTGTTTTTT
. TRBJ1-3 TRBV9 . CASSSSRDTSGNTIYF TGTGCCAGCAGCTCCAGCCGGGACACCTCTGGAAACACCATATATTTT
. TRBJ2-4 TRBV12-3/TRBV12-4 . CASDSGKNIQYF TGTGCCAGCGACTCCGGCAAAAACATTCAGTACTTC
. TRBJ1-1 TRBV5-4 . CAISTGHTEAFF TGTGCCATTTCTACAGGGCACACTGAAGCTTTCTTT
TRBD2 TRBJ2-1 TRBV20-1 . CSKLAGGSYNEQFF TGCAGTAAACTAGCGGGAGGGAGCTACAATGAGCAGTTCTTC
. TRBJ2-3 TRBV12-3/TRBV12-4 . CASSLEGDTQYF TGTGCCAGCAGTTTAGAGGGCGATACGCAGTATTTT
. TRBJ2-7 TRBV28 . CASLSIRWGRVEQYF TGTGCCAGCCTATCCATCCGATGGGGAAGGGTCGAGCAGTACTTC
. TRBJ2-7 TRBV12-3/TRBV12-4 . CASSFRPYEQYF TGTGCCAGCAGTTTTCGTCCGTACGAGCAGTACTTC
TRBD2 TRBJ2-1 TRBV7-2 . CASSLAPGTSGRSDNEQFF TGTGCCAGCAGCTTAGCGCCAGGGACTAGCGGGAGGAGTGACAATGAGCAGTTCTTC
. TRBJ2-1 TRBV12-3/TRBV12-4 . CASSPSKGSSYNEQFF TGTGCCAGCAGTCCCTCCAAGGGTAGCTCCTACAATGAGCAGTTCTTC
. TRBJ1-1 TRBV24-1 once CATSDPHRKRNTEAFF TGTGCCACCAGTGATCCCCACAGAAAAAGGAACACTGAAGCTTTCTTT
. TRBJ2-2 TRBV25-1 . CASSGTDWFTGELFF TGTGCCAGCAGCGGGACCGATTGGTTCACCGGGGAGCTGTTTTTT
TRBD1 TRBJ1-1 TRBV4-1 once CASSQGTGGLRTEAFF TGCGCCAGCAGCCAAGGGACAGGGGGCTTGCGGACTGAAGCTTTCTTT
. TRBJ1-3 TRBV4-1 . CASADRGGTIYF TGCGCCAGCGCCGATCGAGGGGGCACCATATATTTT
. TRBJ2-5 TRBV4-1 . CASSQGHSPQETQYF TGCGCCAGCAGCCAAGGCCACAGCCCACAAGAGACCCAGTACTTC
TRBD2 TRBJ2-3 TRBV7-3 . CASSYQPGLAQYF TGTGCCAGCAGCTACCAGCCGGGACTAGCACAGTATTTT
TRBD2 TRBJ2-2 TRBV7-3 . CASSLLAAPGTGELFF TGTGCCAGCAGCCTACTAGCGGCCCCGGGCACCGGGGAGCTGTTTTTT
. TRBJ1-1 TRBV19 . CASSIKGNTEAFF TGTGCCAGTAGTATAAAGGGGAACACTGAAGCTTTCTTT
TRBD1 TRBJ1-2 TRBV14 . CASSQEHRGEANYGYTF TGTGCCAGCAGCCAAGAACACAGGGGGGAGGCTAACTATGGCTACACCTTC
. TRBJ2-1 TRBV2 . CASRMARNEQFF TGTGCCAGCAGGATGGCCAGGAATGAGCAGTTCTTC
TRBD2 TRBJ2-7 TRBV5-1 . CASSIGTSPYEQYF TGCGCCAGCAGCATCGGGACTAGTCCCTACGAGCAGTACTTC
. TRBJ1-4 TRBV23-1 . CASSHSPGQRFWATNEKLFF TGCGCCAGCAGTCATTCTCCGGGACAAAGGTTTTGGGCAACTAATGAAAAACTGTTTTTT